This T cell receptor (beta chain) appears in the sequencing data of a study of blood T cell repertoires in COVID-19. In the authors' workflow: Estimation of nucleated cell counts was performed using reference gene primer amplification. Assay used: immunoSEQ multiplex PCR; TCRdb lists only in-frame clones, some missing. The V and J calls and clone size were taken over from that table, and D and trimming were inferred from the DNA. The sample consists of 250,000 to 300,000 clones, around 87% of them appearing once. After removal of 4 bases from V and 7 bases from J, the junction contained 6 bases not matched to a gene. Germline loops: CDR1 MNHEY, CDR2 SVGEGT. The length of the CDR3 is 14 residues.

Sequencing was performed on peripheral blood. V and J are TRBV6-2 or TRBV6-3 and TRBJ1-1; 10 nucleotides agree with TRBD1. This clonotype originated in a woman aged 45-60 years who had recovered from COVID-19. The CDR3 spells CASSFSTGGGEAFF. The CDR3 nucleotides are TGTGCCAGCAGTTTCTCGACAGGGGGCGGTGAAGCTTTCTTT.